This TCR beta chain emerged from a study of CD8 T cells in Susac syndrome. This CDR3 has 14 amino acids. Germline V gene lookup returns CDR1 LGHDT and CDR2 YNNKEL (reference sequence). After removal of 4 bases from V and 7 bases from J, the junction contained 5 bases not matched to a gene. Random hexamers were used to reverse transcribe an amount of about 0.45 to 1 ug RNA. MiXCR was run by TCRdb on the immunoSEQ multiplex PCR reads, yielding one entry per CDR3 protein. The sample has 150,000 to 200,000 distinct CDR3 sequences; approximately 94% are singletons. The source of this sequence is a human donor with multiple sclerosis. The V gene is TRBV3-1, the J gene TRBJ2-7, with 12 nucleotides matching TRBD2. What was sequenced was CD4+ T cells from PBMCs. The CDR3 nucleotides are TGTGCCAGCAGCCCCTCCGGGACTAGCGGGGAGCAGTACTTC. Protein product: CASSPSGTSGEQYF.